A single sample gave rise to the 25 T cell receptor beta chains below, sequenced in a study of blood T cell repertoires in COVID-19. Data came from immunoSEQ multiplex PCR; TCRdb stores just in-frame clones and leaves some out. The repertoire holds about 120,000 clones, with roughly 91% as singletons. Source material: peripheral blood. The receptors here all came from a man in his 60s with COVID-19, enrolled during active disease.

The J gene is TRBJ1-3, the V gene TRBV18; no reliable D call. The CDR3 consists of 12 residues. V was trimmed by 5 bases and J by 5 bases, leaving 7 bases between them. CDR1 and CDR2 from the germline V gene are KGHSH and LQKENI. CDR3 coding DNA: TGTGCCAGCTCAAATACAAGAAACACCATATATTTT. As protein: CASSNTRNTIYF.

The table lists this clone with a few counts. As DNA, the CDR3 is TGCAGCGTTGGGACAGGGACGGAAATGGGCACTGAAGCTTTCTTT. Translating it yields CSVGTGTEMGTEAFF. This chain joins TRBV29-1 and TRBJ1-1; TRBD1 matches 8 bases. The CDR3 extends over 15 amino acids. Germline V gene sequence: CDR1 SQVTM, CDR2 ANQGSEA. V lost 4 bases and J lost 4; bases outside the gene matches: 11.

This clone appeared a few times. V gene TRBV10-1 combines with J gene TRBJ2-7; the match to TRBD1 covers 10 bases. Trimming removed 4 bases from V and 6 bases from J; junction bases left unmatched: 6. Germline V lookup: CDR1 WNHNN, CDR2 SYGVQD (reference sequence). The CDR3 runs 14 residues. The CDR3 DNA reads TGCGCCAGCAGTGGAGGACAGGGGGGTGTCGAGCAGTACTTC. Its protein is CASSGGQGGVEQYF.

The J gene is TRBJ2-3, the V gene TRBV5-6; no clear D gene. The CDR3 extends over 15 amino acids. Trimming removed 2 bases at V and 0 bases at J, with 10 bases between. The germline V gene has CDR1 SGHDT and CDR2 YYEEEE. CDR3 protein: CASSLVPGSTDTQYF. The CDR3 DNA sequence: TGTGCCAGCAGCTTAGTTCCAGGTAGCACAGATACGCAGTATTTT.

This clone has only one observation. V and J are TRBV6-2 or TRBV6-3 and TRBJ2-1, with TRBD2 identical over 8 bases. CDR3 size: 17 residues. Germline V CDR1 and CDR2: MNHEY, SVGEGT. The V segment lost 5 bases and the J segment 4 bases; nucleotides outside the gene matches: 13. The CDR3 coding sequence is TGTGCCAGCAGTCCCGGACGCGGGGGGAACCTGTACAATGAGCAGTTCTTC. It yields the protein CASSPGRGGNLYNEQFF.

Written as DNA, the CDR3 is TGTGCCAGCAGTTACTCGAACGAGGAAAAACTGTTTTTT. This sequence encodes CASSYSNEEKLFF. This chain joins TRBV6-5 and TRBJ1-4; no clear D gene. Germline CDR1 reads MNHEY; CDR2 reads SVGAGI. This CDR3 has 13 residues. Trimming took off 0 bases at V and 8 bases at J, with 7 bases between the two ends.

This clone was observed a single time. DNA of the CDR3: TGCGCCAGCAGCCAAGGGATCCCCGGGACAGGGGGTACTAATGAAAAACTGTTTTTT. It is translated as CASSQGIPGTGGTNEKLFF. The chain uses TRBV4-3 and TRBJ1-4, with 11 positions matching TRBD1. CDR1 and CDR2 (germline): LGHNA, YSLEER. CDR3 length: 19 amino acids. The V gene end was trimmed by 1 base and the J gene end by 2 bases; junction bases not matched to a gene: 9.

This sequence joins TRBV6-5 and TRBJ1-5, with a possible D match to TRBD1 (5 bases). CDR1 MNHEY and CDR2 SVGAGI come from the germline V gene. V was clipped by 5 bases and J by 0 bases, with 11 bases between them. The CDR3 length is 15 residues. CDR3 in DNA: TGTGCCAGCAGTACCCAGGGAAATAGCAATCAGCCCCAGCATTTT. Its protein product is CASSTQGNSNQPQHF.

The chain joins TRBV30 to TRBJ1-2; 9 bases align to TRBD1. Germline CDR1 is GTSNPN and CDR2 is SVGIG (reference sequence). V dropped 3 bases and J dropped 1; count of bases not matched to a gene: 3. This CDR3 has 14 residues. This chain's CDR3 is CAWSPGQGNYGYTF. The CDR3 DNA follows: TGTGCCTGGAGCCCGGGACAGGGTAACTATGGCTACACCTTC. Together with reference TRBV30 and TRBJ1-2, the CDR3 gives the full variable domain: SQTIHQWPATLVQPVGSPLSLECTVEGTSNPNLYWYRQAAGRGLQLLFYSVGIGQISSEVPQNLSASRPQDRQFILSSKKLLLSDSGFYLCAWSPGQGNYGYTFGSGTRLTVV.

This chain uses TRBV5-8 with TRBJ1-4, with D possibly TRBD1 on 5 matching bases. V gave up 4 bases and J gave up 5 bases, with 12 bases separating them. The CDR3 consists of 14 residues. The germline V gene encodes CDR1 SGHTS and CDR2 YDEGEE. The CDR3 here is CASSQFPGNEKLFF. The CDR3 DNA reads TGTGCCAGCAGCCAGTTCCCAGGGAATGAAAAACTGTTTTTT.

V gene TRBV10-3 combines with J gene TRBJ1-1; D not resolved. V was clipped by 0 bases and J by 4 bases, with 12 bases between them. CDR3 length: 15 amino acids. CDR1 ENHRY and CDR2 SYGVKD come from the germline V gene. CDR3 bases: TGTGCCATCAGTGAGTCGAGGATCAAGACCACTGAAGCTTTCTTT. Its translation: CAISESRIKTTEAFF.

This rearrangement joins TRBV18 to TRBJ1-4; D gene ambiguous. The length of the CDR3 is 14 residues. The V end lost 2 bases, the J end lost 5 bases, and 9 bases lay between the germline ends. Per germline, CDR1 KGHSH and CDR2 LQKENI. The CDR3 DNA sequence: TGTGCCAGCTCACCAGACTTTACCAATGAAAAACTGTTTTTT. This translates into CASSPDFTNEKLFF.

The rearrangement uses TRBV7-8 and TRBJ1-1, with 9 bases fitting TRBD1. Germline V lookup: CDR1 SGHVS, CDR2 FQNEAQ. This CDR3 region has 18 residues. V dropped 0 bases and J dropped 4; count of bases not matched to a gene: 12. As DNA, the CDR3 is TGTGCCAGCAGCTTAGCTTGGACAGGGGCCTTTACAAGCACTGAAGCTTTCTTT. Its protein is CASSLAWTGAFTSTEAFF.

This chain joins TRBV9 and TRBJ1-6; weak D call: TRBD1 (5 bases). This CDR3 has 17 residues. Trimming shortened V by 5 bases and J by 0 bases, and 15 bases separated the two germline ends. Germline lookup yields CDR1 SGDLS and CDR2 YYNGEE. The CDR3 spells CASREGGANSYNSPLHF. DNA of the CDR3: TGTGCCAGCAGGGAAGGAGGGGCGAACTCCTATAATTCACCCCTCCACTTT.

The J gene is TRBJ1-2, the V gene TRBV11-2; 10 bases fit TRBD1. J gave up 1 base and V 4 bases, and 9 bases lay outside the gene matches. The CDR3 totals 17 residues. Per germline, CDR1 SGHAT and CDR2 FQNNGV. The DNA for the CDR3 is TGTGCCAGCAGCTCCCCTTACCGGGACAGGGGTAACTATGGCTACACCTTC. This gives the protein CASSSPYRDRGNYGYTF.

This clone has just one count. The chain has TRBV5-1 and TRBJ2-3, with D possibly being TRBD2 (6 bases). This CDR3 contains 14 residues. Trimming pared 5 bases from V and 0 bases from J, leaving 10 bases between. Germline loops: CDR1 SGHRS, CDR2 YFSETQ. CDR3 DNA sequence: TGCGCCAGCAGGGAGGGAACTAGCACAGATACGCAGTATTTT. The encoded protein is CASREGTSTDTQYF.

The chain has TRBV30 and TRBJ2-6; D perhaps matches TRBD1 (6 bases). The germline CDR1 and CDR2 sequences are GTSNPN and SVGIG (reference sequence). The ends were cut back, 2 bases at V and 2 bases at J, with 10 bases in the middle. This CDR3 is 15 amino acids long. CDR3 DNA sequence: TGTGCCTGGAGTACAGGGAAAACTGGGGCCAACGTCCTGACTTTC. Translation: CAWSTGKTGANVLTF.

This clone was counted between two and nine times. J is TRBJ1-6 and V is TRBV12-3 or TRBV12-4; D is uncertain. With 6 bases removed from V and 9 bases from J, the gap between germline ends came to 12 bases. This CDR3 spans 13 amino acids. CDR3 coding DNA: TGTGCCAGCAGGGATGAGGAGACTTCACCCCTCCACTTT. Protein: CASRDEETSPLHF.

The CDR3 nucleotides read TGTGCCAGCAGCTATCTGGGGCGGCTGAACACCGGGGAGCTGTTTTTT. It is translated as CASSYLGRLNTGELFF. The chain links TRBV7-9 to TRBJ2-2; D is possibly TRBD1 (5 bases). Deletions cut 4 bases from V and 1 base from J, with 13 bases between. This CDR3 contains 16 residues. Germline CDR1 SEHNR, CDR2 FQNEAQ (reference sequence).

The V gene is TRBV29-1, the J gene TRBJ1-2; no firm D call. The CDR3 length is 12 residues. The germline V gene encodes CDR1 SQVTM and CDR2 ANQGSEA. V was shortened by 4 bases and J by 8 bases, with 14 bases between the two germline ends. The CDR3, as DNA: TGCAGCGTTGGACGGGGAGGTGAGGGCTACACCTTC. This translates into CSVGRGGEGYTF.

The V gene is TRBV7-9, the J gene TRBJ2-3; TRBD2 is a possible D gene (6 bases). This CDR3 spans 16 amino acids. V lost 0 bases to trimming and J lost 4 bases, with 14 bases between them. Germline values: CDR1 SEHNR, CDR2 FQNEAQ (reference sequence). In DNA form, the CDR3 reads TGTGCCAGCAGCTTAGCGGGTCGGGGGTTCGCAGATACGCAGTATTTT. Its translation: CASSLAGRGFADTQYF.

The chain joins TRBV7-2 to TRBJ1-1; 8 bases are shared with TRBD1. J gave up 3 bases and V 0 bases, and 3 bases lay outside the gene matches. Germline V gene data show CDR1 as SGHTA and CDR2 as FQGNSA. This CDR3 comprises 15 residues. The CDR3 DNA sequence: TGTGCCAGCAGCTTAGCGGAGACAGGGGACACTGAAGCTTTCTTT. The encoded protein is CASSLAETGDTEAFF.

The genes are TRBV10-3 and TRBJ1-4; D remains ambiguous. Trimming shortened V by 3 bases and J by 0 bases, and 5 bases separated the two germline ends. The length of the CDR3 is 14 residues. Germline lookup yields CDR1 ENHRY and CDR2 SYGVKD. CDR3 amino acids: CAISDHATNEKLFF. The CDR3 DNA reads TGTGCCATCAGTGATCATGCAACTAATGAAAAACTGTTTTTT.

The chain uses TRBV7-6 and TRBJ2-7, with D maybe TRBD1 (5 bases). V was cut by 2 bases and J by 3 bases, with 14 bases left in between. CDR3 length: 15 residues. Germline values: CDR1 SGHVS, CDR2 FNYEAQ. The CDR3 DNA reads as TGTGCCAGCAGCTTATCTCTCGGCAGGGACTACGAGCAGTACTTC. Translating it yields CASSLSLGRDYEQYF.

The sample holds a few counts of this clone. The genes are TRBV6-6 and TRBJ1-1, with D possibly TRBD1 on 5 matching bases. This CDR3 contains 13 residues. Germline CDR1 is MNHNY and CDR2 is SVGAGI (reference sequence). Trimming left V 4 bases short and J 4 bases short, with 10 bases between. This CDR3 is CASSFSGTTEAFF. CDR3 coding DNA: TGTGCCAGCAGTTTCAGCGGGACCACTGAAGCTTTCTTT.